The source of this T cell receptor beta chain is a study of CD8+ T cells in alopecia areata. Extraction of RNA preceded its reverse transcription into cDNA, which served as the sequencing template. Clones were read by immunoSEQ multiplex PCR, and TCRdb kept only the in-frame ones, dropping some. The data hold 140,000 to 150,000 clones, with roughly three fifths observed a single time. V trimming: 5 bases; J trimming: 2 bases; junction bases outside the gene matches: 10. CDR3 length: 16 residues. Germline V gene data show CDR1 as SGHRS and CDR2 as YFSETQ. The gene calls are TRBV5-1 and TRBJ2-3; 8 nucleotides align to TRBD2. The clonotype originates from a human donor with alopecia areata. The specimen was CD4+ T cells sorted from blood, collected at week 0. As DNA, the CDR3 is TGCGCCAGCAGTTTTGCGGGGGGTCATACCACAGATACGCAGTATTTT. It translates to CASSFAGGHTTDTQYF.